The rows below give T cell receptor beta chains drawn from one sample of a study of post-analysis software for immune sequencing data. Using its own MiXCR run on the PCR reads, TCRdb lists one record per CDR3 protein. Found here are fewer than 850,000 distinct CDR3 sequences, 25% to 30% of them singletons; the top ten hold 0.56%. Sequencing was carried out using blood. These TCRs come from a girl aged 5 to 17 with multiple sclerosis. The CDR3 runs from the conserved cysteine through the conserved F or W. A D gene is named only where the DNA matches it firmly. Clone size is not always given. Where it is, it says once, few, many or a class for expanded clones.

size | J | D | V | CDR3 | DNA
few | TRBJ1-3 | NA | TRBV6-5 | CASSFRGPGGNTIYF | TGTGCCAGCAGTTTCAGGGGTCCCGGCGGAAACACCATATATTTT
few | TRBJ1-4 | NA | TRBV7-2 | CASTRRQAEKLFF | TGTGCCAGCACCCGGAGGCAGGCTGAAAAACTGTTTTTT
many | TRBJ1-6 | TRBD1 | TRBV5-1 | CASSLYLTGDHSPLHF | TGCGCCAGCAGCTTGTATTTGACAGGGGATCATTCACCCCTCCACTTT
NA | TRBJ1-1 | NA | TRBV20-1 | CTSILNTEAFF | TGCACCAGCATATTGAACACTGAAGCTTTCTTT
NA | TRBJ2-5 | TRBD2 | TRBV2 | CASSEGGQRGETQYF | TGTGCCAGCAGTGAAGGGGGGCAGCGGGGGGAGACCCAGTACTTC
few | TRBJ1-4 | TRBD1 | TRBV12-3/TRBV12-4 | CASAGGEKLFF | TGTGCCAGCGCAGGGGGGGAAAAACTGTTTTTT
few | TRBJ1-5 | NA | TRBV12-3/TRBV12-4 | CASSFQGGGQPQHF | TGTGCCAGCAGTTTTCAAGGGGGTGGCCAGCCCCAGCATTTT
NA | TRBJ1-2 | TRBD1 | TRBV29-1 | CSVELGTGYGYTF | TGCAGCGTGGAACTTGGGACAGGCTATGGCTACACCTTC
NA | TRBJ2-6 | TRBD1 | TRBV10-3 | CAIRGGTGAGANVLTF | TGTGCCATCAGAGGGGGTACAGGGGCTGGGGCCAACGTCCTGACTTTC
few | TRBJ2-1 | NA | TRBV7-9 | CASSYLQGGPHERVEQFF | TGTGCCAGCAGCTACCTCCAGGGTGGTCCCCATGAAAGGGTTGAGCAGTTCTTC
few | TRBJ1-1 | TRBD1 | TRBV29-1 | CSVRTGKNTEAFF | TGCAGCGTACGGACAGGGAAAAACACTGAAGCTTTCTTT
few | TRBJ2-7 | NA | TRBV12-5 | CASGPTYPPDPYEQYF | TGTGCTAGTGGTCCGACTTATCCCCCGGACCCCTACGAGCAGTACTTC
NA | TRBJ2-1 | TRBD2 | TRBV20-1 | CSAETSGGSYNEQFF | TGCAGTGCAGAAACTAGCGGGGGGTCCTACAATGAGCAGTTCTTC
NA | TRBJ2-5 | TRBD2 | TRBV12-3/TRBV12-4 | CASSSFGTNGFETQYF | TGTGCCAGCAGCTCCTTTGGGACTAACGGGTTTGAGACCCAGTACTTC
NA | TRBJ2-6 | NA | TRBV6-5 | CASSFGAAGANVLTF | TGCGCCAGCAGTTTTGGGGCGGCTGGGGCCAACGTCCTGACTTTC
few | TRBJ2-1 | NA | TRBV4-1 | CASSLLPALPSEQFF | TGCGCCAGCAGCCTCCTCCCAGCCCTACCCTCTGAGCAGTTCTTC
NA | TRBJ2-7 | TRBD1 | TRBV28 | CASSPSGQANYEQYF | TGTGCCAGCAGTCCGTCGGGACAGGCCAACTACGAGCAGTACTTC
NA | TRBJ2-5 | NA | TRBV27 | CASSLSFRGRETQYF | TGTGCCAGCAGTTTATCGTTTCGGGGGCGAGAGACCCAGTACTTC
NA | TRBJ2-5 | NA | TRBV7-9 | CASSSLGPGLPTQYF | TGTGCCAGCAGTTCCCTGGGCCCTGGGTTACCCACCCAGTACTTC
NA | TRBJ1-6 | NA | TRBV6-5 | CASSRRPGDYNSPLHF | TGTGCCAGCAGTCGCCGCCCAGGGGATTATAATTCACCCCTCCACTTT
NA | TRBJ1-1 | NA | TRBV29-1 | CSASDTLNAEAFF | TGCAGCGCTAGCGACACTTTGAACGCTGAAGCTTTCTTT
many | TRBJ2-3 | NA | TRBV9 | CASSVDLTDTQYF | TGTGCCAGCAGCGTAGACCTCACAGATACGCAGTATTTT
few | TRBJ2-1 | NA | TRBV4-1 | CASSQDRNEQFF | TGCGCCAGCAGCCAAGATCGCAATGAGCAGTTCTTC